The present entry profiles one T cell receptor beta chain with its context. The data derive from a study of blood T cell repertoires in COVID-19. TCRdb's table, derived via immunoSEQ multiplex PCR, lists solely in-frame clones and lacks some. The sample yields tens of thousands of clones, about four fifths seen once. The sequence derives from a woman aged 55-70 years with acute or convalescent COVID-19. The sample comprised peripheral blood.

CDR3: CASSFRTEAFF. CDR3 nucleotides: TGTGCCAGCAGTTTCAGGACTGAAGCTTTCTTT. The V gene is TRBV28, the J gene TRBJ1-1; D gene ambiguous. This CDR3 comprises 11 residues. The germline CDR1 and CDR2 sequences are MDHEN and SYDVKM. V was shortened by 3 bases and J by 5 bases, with 4 bases between the two germline ends.